A single sample gave rise to the 11 T cell receptor beta chains below, sequenced in a study of shared clonotypes between healthy human individuals. The method was immunoSEQ multiplex PCR; TCRdb's version includes in-frame clones alone and lacks a portion of them. This table holds over 2,000,000 clones, about 94% found once. As defined, naive CD8 cells were CD45RO-negative and positively selected for CCR7, with terminally differentiated effector memory CD45RA+ cells excluded. Material for sequencing was naive CD8+ T cells from PBMCs. The receptors were gathered from a man aged 18 to 29 in good health. Some clones in this sample may be carry-over from other donors' samples.

The V gene is TRBV30, the J gene TRBJ2-7; 8 bases line up with TRBD1. The CDR3 is made up of 14 amino acids. In germline, CDR1 is GTSNPN, CDR2 SVGIG (reference sequence). With 7 bases clipped from V and 3 bases from J, the junction kept 11 bases outside the gene matches. CDR3 coding DNA: TGTGCCTCAGCGGACAGGGACCACCTCTACGAGCAGTACTTC. Translating it yields CASADRDHLYEQYF.

J is TRBJ1-5 and V is TRBV28, with D perhaps TRBD1 (6 bases). This CDR3 region has 18 residues. V lost 4 bases, J lost 6 bases, and 25 bases lay in between. Per germline, CDR1 MDHEN and CDR2 SYDVKM. CDR3 sequence: CASSSLLLLVGGPQPQHF. Written as DNA, the CDR3 is TGTGCCAGCAGTTCTCTCCTACTACTGGTGGGGGGGCCTCAGCCCCAGCATTTT. The entire variable domain, with the rest obtained from reference TRBV28 and TRBJ1-5, is as follows: DVKVTQSSRYLVKRTGEKVFLECVQDMDHENMFWYRQDPGLGLRLIYFSYDVKMKEKGDIPEGYSVSREKKERFSLILESASTNQTSMYLCASSSLLLLVGGPQPQHFGDGTRLSIL.

This chain uses TRBV9 with TRBJ2-2; TRBD2 agrees at 9 bases. Trimming removed 3 bases from V and 5 bases from J; junction bases left unmatched: 8. CDR1 is SGDLS and CDR2 is YYNGEE in the germline V gene. CDR3 length equals 16 residues. CDR3 region: CASSDEGLAITGELFF. CDR3 DNA sequence: TGTGCCAGCAGCGACGAGGGACTAGCCATAACCGGGGAGCTGTTTTTT.

About this clone: Other DNA sequences in this sample translate to the same CDR3. The chain has TRBV27 and TRBJ1-2; TRBD1 might be the D (6 bases). V lost 6 bases and J lost 4, with 6 bases in between. This CDR3 has 11 amino acids. The germline V gene encodes CDR1 MNHEY and CDR2 SMNVEV (reference sequence). In DNA form, the CDR3 reads TGTGCCAGCAGGGACAGCTATGGCTACACCTTC. Translated: CASRDSYGYTF.

The chain employs TRBV30 and TRBJ2-2; tentative D call: TRBD2 (6 bases). Deletions cut 3 bases from V and 2 bases from J, with 13 bases between. This CDR3 contains 15 residues. CDR1 is GTSNPN and CDR2 is SVGIG in the germline V gene (reference sequence). CDR3 bases: TGTGCCTGGAGGCGGGATCCCCCTAACACCGGGGAGCTGTTTTTT. It encodes CAWRRDPPNTGELFF.

The rearrangement joins TRBV4-3 to TRBJ1-2, with 9 bases lining up with TRBD1. Per germline, CDR1 LGHNA and CDR2 YSLEER. The CDR3 is 16 residues long. With V trimmed by 3 bases and J by 7 bases, 12 bases remained unmatched. The CDR3 loop is CASSHPPQGAGGGYTF. CDR3 in DNA: TGCGCCAGCAGCCACCCCCCACAGGGGGCCGGGGGTGGCTACACCTTC.

The CDR3 bases are TGTGCCAGCAGCCATAGGGGACTAGCGAGAATCAATGAGCAGTTCTTC. Its protein product is CASSHRGLARINEQFF. The chain is built from TRBV4-2 and TRBJ2-1; 10 nucleotides match TRBD2. Trimming at V came to 3 bases and at J to 6 bases, leaving 8 bases not matched to a gene. The CDR3 is made up of 16 amino acids. The germline CDR1 and CDR2 sequences are LGHNA and YNFKEQ.

As regards this clone: Other DNA sequences in this sample translate to the same CDR3. V usage is TRBV4-1 and J usage is TRBJ2-3; D might be TRBD2 (5 bases). Germline loops: CDR1 MGHRA, CDR2 YSYEKL. CDR3 length equals 14 residues. Trimming removed 1 base from V and 2 bases from J, with 7 bases in between. CDR3 sequence: CASSQAGLTDTQYF. The DNA for the CDR3 is TGCGCCAGCAGCCAAGCCGGACTCACAGATACGCAGTATTTT.

The chain combines TRBV6-1 with TRBJ2-2; the D gene is possibly TRBD2 (6 bases). V was trimmed by 4 bases and J by 5 bases, leaving 17 bases between them. Germline CDR1 and CDR2: MNHNS and SASEGT. The CDR3 length is 16 residues. The CDR3 nucleotides read TGTGCCAGCAGTGGCCCTTCGGGAGCTTGGACCGGGGAGCTGTTTTTT. It translates to CASSGPSGAWTGELFF.

Notes on this clone: Other DNA sequences within the sample encode an identical CDR3. The chain employs TRBV4-1 and TRBJ1-1; no firm D call. V shed 1 base and J shed 1 base, with 7 bases lying between them. Germline V lookup: CDR1 MGHRA, CDR2 YSYEKL. The CDR3 is 14 amino acids. The CDR3 DNA follows: TGCGCCAGCAGCCAAGTCCCAGGGAACACTGAAGCTTTCTTT. This translates into CASSQVPGNTEAFF.

The V gene is TRBV30, the J gene TRBJ2-5; TRBD2 aligns across 12 bases. This CDR3 has 21 amino acids. V trimming: 2 bases; J trimming: 1 base; junction bases outside the gene matches: 20. Germline V gene sequence: CDR1 GTSNPN, CDR2 SVGIG (reference sequence). As DNA, the CDR3 is TGTGCCTGGAGTCCACTAGGGGGGATACCGGGACTAGCGGGTAGCCAAGAGACCCAGTACTTC. This encodes CAWSPLGGIPGLAGSQETQYF.